One sample yielded the 15 T cell receptor beta chains listed below, sequenced in a study of T-cell memory formation after mild COVID-19. TCRdb re-analysed the 5' RACE reads in MiXCR, keeping a single row per CDR3 protein. Here the sample spans around 200,000 distinct CDR3 sequences, roughly a fifth being singletons. The specimen sequenced was PBMCs or a T cell subset sorted from them (not recorded which). The source is an adult woman who had mild COVID-19 (a few samples of this study predate the infection). Cell type and time point are not known.

This clonotype occurred a few times. This sequence joins TRBV7-9 and TRBJ2-5; 9 bases align to TRBD2. Germline V CDR1 and CDR2: SEHNR, FQNEAQ (reference sequence). The V segment lost 5 bases and the J segment 3 bases; nucleotides outside the gene matches: 19. The CDR3 runs 19 residues. In nucleotides, the CDR3 is TGTGCCAGCAGCCCCCGTAACGTAGCGGGAGCCCCAGGAGAAGAGACCCAGTACTTC. Its protein is CASSPRNVAGAPGEETQYF.

The rearrangement joins TRBV6-2 or TRBV6-3 to TRBJ1-1, with D unresolved. V was cut by 5 bases and J by 7 bases, with 11 bases left in between. The CDR3 loop spans 12 amino acids. The germline gives CDR1 MNHEY, CDR2 SVGEGT. The CDR3 sequence is CASSLGRSEAFF. CDR3 sequence (DNA): TGTGCCAGCAGTCTAGGGAGGAGTGAAGCTTTCTTT.

The CDR3 region is CASSLESFAYSGANVLTF. CDR3 sequence (DNA): TGTGCCAGCAGCTTAGAATCTTTCGCATACTCTGGGGCCAACGTCCTGACTTTC. The chain is built from TRBV7-8 and TRBJ2-6; D is uncertain. This CDR3 is 18 amino acids long. Germline V lookup: CDR1 SGHVS, CDR2 FQNEAQ. V lost 1 base to trimming and J lost 0 bases, with 13 bases between them.

The J gene is TRBJ1-2, the V gene TRBV27; D may be TRBD1 (5 bases). CDR1 and CDR2 (germline): MNHEY, SMNVEV (reference sequence). The V end was cut by 4 bases, the J end by 4 bases, with 25 bases between. CDR3 length: 18 residues. The CDR3 region is CASSSIAAGPSTIYGYTF. CDR3 sequence (DNA): TGTGCCAGCAGTTCCATCGCCGCAGGGCCGTCTACAATCTATGGCTACACCTTC.

The chain employs TRBV27 and TRBJ1-1; D uncertain. The CDR3 has 14 amino acids. Trimming removed 2 bases at V and 3 bases at J, with 10 bases between. In germline, CDR1 is MNHEY, CDR2 SMNVEV (reference sequence). The DNA of the CDR3 is TGTGCCAGCAGTTTAGTATACGGAGACACTGAAGCTTTCTTT. This sequence encodes CASSLVYGDTEAFF.

The chain joins TRBV29-1 to TRBJ1-1; possible D gene TRBD1, 5 bases. Trimming removed 4 bases at V and 0 bases at J, with 6 bases between. This CDR3 has 12 residues. Germline V gene sequence: CDR1 SQVTM, CDR2 ANQGSEA. For the CDR3, the DNA is TGCAGCGTTGGGGGACTGAACACTGAAGCTTTCTTT. Its translation is CSVGGLNTEAFF.

This chain uses TRBV20-1 with TRBJ2-1, with D tentatively TRBD2 (7 bases). Germline CDR1 is DFQATT and CDR2 is SNEGSKA (reference sequence). The CDR3 spans 15 residues. Trimming stripped 0 bases from V and 2 bases from J, with 11 bases between. The CDR3 DNA is TGCAGTGCTAGAGATGGGGGGGCCACCTACAATGAGCAGTTCTTC. As protein: CSARDGGATYNEQFF.

This rearrangement joins TRBV7-9 to TRBJ2-1; D possibly corresponds to TRBD1 (6 bases). The length of the CDR3 is 14 residues. Per the germline V gene, CDR1 is SEHNR and CDR2 is FQNEAQ (reference sequence). The V gene lost 5 bases and the J gene lost 4 bases, with 12 bases spanning the gap. The CDR3 here is CASSPGVPYNEQFF. In DNA form, the CDR3 reads TGTGCCAGCAGCCCAGGGGTACCGTACAATGAGCAGTTCTTC.

This clonotype showed up just a few times. The V and J genes are TRBV5-4 and TRBJ2-2; D is undetermined. CDR1 is SGHNT and CDR2 is YYREEE in the germline V gene (reference sequence). The V and J ends lost 2 bases and 6 bases respectively, with 17 bases between them. CDR3 length equals 16 residues. The CDR3 coding sequence is TGTGCCAGCAGCTTTAAGGGAATCTCGTTTCCCGGGGAGCTGTTTTTT. The encoded protein is CASSFKGISFPGELFF.

This clonotype was observed many times. The chain joins TRBV27 to TRBJ2-7, with D perhaps assigned TRBD1 or TRBD2 (5 bases each). The germline V gene encodes CDR1 MNHEY and CDR2 SMNVEV (reference sequence). The ends were cut back, 6 bases at V and 1 base at J, with 13 bases in the middle. The CDR3 covers 14 residues. The CDR3 region is CASSLRDGSYEQYF. In DNA form, the CDR3 reads TGTGCCAGCAGCCTCCGGGACGGGTCCTACGAGCAGTACTTC.

This clonotype has more than one count but fewer than ten. The chain has TRBV14 and TRBJ2-3; D is unclear. The CDR3 is made up of 10 amino acids. Trimming pared 4 bases from V and 12 bases from J, leaving 8 bases between. Per the germline V gene, CDR1 is SGHDN and CDR2 is FVKESK. For the CDR3, the DNA is TGTGCCAGCAGCCGCTTGGTACAGTATTTT. Translating it yields CASSRLVQYF.

This clonotype has a handful of counts. The V gene is TRBV5-1, the J gene TRBJ2-5; the match to TRBD2 covers 8 bases. The CDR3 is 16 residues long. V gave up 2 bases and J gave up 5 bases; unmatched junction bases: 11. Per germline, CDR1 SGHRS and CDR2 YFSETQ. CDR3 in DNA: TGCGCCAGCAGCTTTATCGGGGGGGAACTAATCGAGACCCAGTACTTC. Its protein is CASSFIGGELIETQYF.

The chain couples TRBV27 to TRBJ1-2, with 7 bases identical to TRBD1. The CDR3 consists of 12 residues. V dropped 6 bases and J dropped 8; count of bases not matched to a gene: 6. Germline loops: CDR1 MNHEY, CDR2 SMNVEV (reference sequence). The CDR3: CASRAGTVGYTF. CDR3 coding DNA: TGTGCCAGCAGAGCCGGGACAGTGGGCTACACCTTC.

This chain uses TRBV6-6 with TRBJ1-4, with 11 bases matching TRBD1. Germline-derived CDR1 and CDR2 are MNHNY and SVGAGI (reference sequence). V was pared by 6 bases and J by 7 bases, with 4 bases of the junction left unmatched. This CDR3 region has 14 residues. CDR3 in amino acids: CASRPGQGVEKLFF. The CDR3 DNA follows: TGTGCCAGCAGACCGGGACAGGGGGTTGAAAAACTGTTTTTT.

This clonotype has just one count. CDR3 amino acids: CASRRDRGQSNYGYTF. The CDR3 DNA reads TGCGCCAGCAGACGAGACAGGGGGCAATCTAACTATGGCTACACCTTC. The chain has TRBV5-1 and TRBJ1-2, with 10 bases matching TRBD1. In germline, CDR1 is SGHRS, CDR2 YFSETQ. Trimming removed 5 bases from V and 0 bases from J; junction bases left unmatched: 7. CDR3 length: 16 amino acids.